The rows below give T cell receptor beta chains drawn from one sample of a study of cytomegalovirus exposure and HLA in healthy donors. Assay: immunoSEQ multiplex PCR; the TCRdb copy retains only in-frame clones and omits some. Found here are 120,000 or so clones, around 80% of them singletons; the top ten hold approximately 2.5%. The specimen was PBMCs. The receptors come from a middle-aged woman in good health and CMV-seropositive. Each CDR3 is given without its conserved first and last residue.

CDR3: ASSEALQGYEQY; V: TRBV2; J: TRBJ2-7
CDR3: ASSLAFTDTQY; V: TRBV5-1; J: TRBJ2-3
CDR3: ASSLTVYSNGELF; V: TRBV2; J: TRBJ2-2
CDR3: ASQMGATDTQY; V: TRBV28; J: TRBJ2-3
CDR3: ASSGDRNTEAF; V: TRBV7-3; J: TRBJ1-1
CDR3: ASSEGLAEETQY; V: TRBV6-1; J: TRBJ2-5
CDR3: ASSRGTGEGYT; V: TRBV7-9; J: TRBJ1-2
CDR3: ASSLGSRDYNSPLH; V: TRBV5-1; J: TRBJ1-6
CDR3: ASAQEGQPQH; V: TRBV12-5; J: TRBJ1-5
CDR3: ASSNHSGGPVYEQY; V: TRBV21-1; J: TRBJ2-7
CDR3: ASSSPGLAGEETQY; V: TRBV7-2; J: TRBJ2-5
CDR3: ASSIPRQGYYGYT; V: TRBV19; J: TRBJ1-2
CDR3: ASSLAMGRNNYGYT; V: TRBV5-1; J: TRBJ1-2
CDR3: ASSLIGAYNEQF; V: TRBV28; J: TRBJ2-1
CDR3: ASSPPGTSGYNEQF; V: TRBV18; J: TRBJ2-1
CDR3: ASTEVWTEAF; V: TRBV6-1; J: TRBJ1-1
CDR3: ASSVAPNSPLH; V: TRBV2; J: TRBJ1-6
CDR3: ASSTGTSAYNEQF; V: TRBV7-2; J: TRBJ2-1
CDR3: ASSLQGALGTDTQY; V: TRBV4-1; J: TRBJ2-3
CDR3: ASSSSGWEKTQY; V: TRBV7-6; J: TRBJ2-5
CDR3: ASSPYLLAGGPHEQF; V: TRBV5-1; J: TRBJ2-1
CDR3: ASSVETGAYGTEAF; V: TRBV9; J: TRBJ1-1
CDR3: ASSLPSGGAKETQY; V: TRBV5-4; J: TRBJ2-5
CDR3: ASSPDRGWSNTEAF; V: TRBV5-6; J: TRBJ1-1
CDR3: ASSEGRGHVSPLH; V: TRBV2; J: TRBJ1-6
CDR3: ASRRGGSYGYT; V: TRBV4-3; J: TRBJ1-2
CDR3: ASSLSGGQRETQY; V: TRBV7-3; J: TRBJ2-5
CDR3: ASRQQGAQVGANVLT; V: TRBV2; J: TRBJ2-6